What follows describes a single TCR beta chain. Its antigen is as yet unknown. All the donors were Caucasian adults who lived in Nashville, Tennessee. CDR3 length: 14 amino acids. Germline lookup yields CDR1 SGHTA and CDR2 FQGTGA. Trimming pared 7 bases from V and 2 bases from J, leaving 13 bases between. In the original workflow: ImmunoSEQ supplied junction-only sequences lacking quality scores, so filtering was different. Here immunoSEQ multiplex PCR was the method, and the copy in TCRdb shows in-frame clones only, minus some. V, J and clone size are taken as reported in that table, and D and trimming were inferred from the DNA itself. The data show around 1,100,000 clones, approximately 80% seen once. The data originate from a study of shared clonotypes between healthy human individuals. About the research overall: Three CD4 naive, three CD4 memory, two CD8 naive and one CD8 memory plate were used per donor.

Study-level results: Clonotypes that were shared across a few donors made up around 5% of naive CD4 clonotypes.

Sequences were obtained from memory CD4+ T cells from PBMCs. Subset: CD45RA-negative fraction. J is TRBJ2-3 and V is TRBV7-3; D ambiguous. The source of this sequence is a man in his late teens or twenties in good health. Some clones in this sample may be carry-over from other donors' samples. In DNA form, the CDR3 reads TGTGCCAGCACCCTGGGCGGACCCACAGATACGCAGTATTTT. Translated: CASTLGGPTDTQYF.